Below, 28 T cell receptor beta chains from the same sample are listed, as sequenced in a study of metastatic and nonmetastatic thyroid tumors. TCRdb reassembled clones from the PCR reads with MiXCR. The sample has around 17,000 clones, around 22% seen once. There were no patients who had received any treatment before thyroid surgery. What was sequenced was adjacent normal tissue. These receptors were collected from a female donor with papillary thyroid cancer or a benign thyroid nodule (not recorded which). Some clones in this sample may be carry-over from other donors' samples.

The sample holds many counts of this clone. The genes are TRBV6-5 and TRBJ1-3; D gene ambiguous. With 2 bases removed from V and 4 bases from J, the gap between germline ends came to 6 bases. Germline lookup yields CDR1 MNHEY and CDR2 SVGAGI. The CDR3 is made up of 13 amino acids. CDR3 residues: CASSYGEGNTIYF. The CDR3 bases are TGTGCCAGCAGTTACGGGGAAGGAAACACCATATATTTT.

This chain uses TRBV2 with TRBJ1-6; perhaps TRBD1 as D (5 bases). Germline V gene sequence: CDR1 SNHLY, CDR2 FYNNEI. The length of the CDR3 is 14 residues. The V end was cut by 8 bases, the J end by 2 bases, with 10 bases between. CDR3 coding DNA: TGTGCCAGCGCCTCAGGGACCTATAATTCACCCCTCCACTTT. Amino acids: CASASGTYNSPLHF.

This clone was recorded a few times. CDR3 loop: CASSVRGTELYNEQFF. The CDR3 DNA reads as TGTGCCAGCAGCGTAAGGGGGACAGAGCTTTACAATGAGCAGTTCTTC. The chain recombines TRBV9 with TRBJ2-1; TRBD1 matches at 7 bases. The CDR3 length is 16 residues. The V gene end was trimmed by 1 base and the J gene end by 4 bases; junction bases not matched to a gene: 8. CDR1 and CDR2 (germline): SGDLS, YYNGEE.

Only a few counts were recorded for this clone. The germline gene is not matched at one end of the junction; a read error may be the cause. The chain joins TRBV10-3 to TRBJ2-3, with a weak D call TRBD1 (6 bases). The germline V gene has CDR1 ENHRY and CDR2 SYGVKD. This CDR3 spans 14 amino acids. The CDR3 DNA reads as TGCGCCATCAGTGGGTCGGGACACGGGGATACGCAGTATTTT. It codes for CAISGSGHGDTQYF.

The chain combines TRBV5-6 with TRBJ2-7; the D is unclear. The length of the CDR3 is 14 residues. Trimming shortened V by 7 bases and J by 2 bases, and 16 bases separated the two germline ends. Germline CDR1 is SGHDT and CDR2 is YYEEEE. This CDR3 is CASPWAPGAYEQYF. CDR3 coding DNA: TGTGCCAGCCCCTGGGCCCCAGGAGCCTACGAGCAGTACTTC.

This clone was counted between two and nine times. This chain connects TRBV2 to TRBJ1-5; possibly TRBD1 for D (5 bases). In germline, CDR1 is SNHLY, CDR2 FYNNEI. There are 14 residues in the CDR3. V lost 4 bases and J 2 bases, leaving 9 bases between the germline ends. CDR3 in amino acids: CASSVGEGNQPQHF. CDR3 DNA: TGTGCCAGCAGTGTGGGGGAGGGCAATCAGCCCCAGCATTTT.

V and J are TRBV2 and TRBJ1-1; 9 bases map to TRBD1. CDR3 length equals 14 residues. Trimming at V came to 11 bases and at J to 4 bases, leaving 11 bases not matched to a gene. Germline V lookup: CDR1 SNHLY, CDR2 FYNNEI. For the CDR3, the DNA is TGTGCCTTGGGAGAGGACAGGGGAGCCACTGAAGCTTTCTTT. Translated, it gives CALGEDRGATEAFF.

CDR3 in amino acids: CASSVDLDRGYEQYF. DNA of the CDR3: TGCGCCAGCAGCGTGGACCTGGACAGGGGCTACGAGCAGTACTTC. This chain uses TRBV5-1 with TRBJ2-7; 9 nucleotides line up with TRBD1. In germline, CDR1 is SGHRS, CDR2 YFSETQ. Trimming cost V 4 bases and J 3 bases; bases outside gene matches: 8. The CDR3 spans 15 residues.

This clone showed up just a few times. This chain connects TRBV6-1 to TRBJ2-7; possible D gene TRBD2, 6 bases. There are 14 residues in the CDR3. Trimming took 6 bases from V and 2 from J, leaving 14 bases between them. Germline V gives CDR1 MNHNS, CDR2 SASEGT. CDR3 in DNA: TGTGCCAGCAGCGCGCAAGCGGGCCCCTACGAGCAGTACTTC. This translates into CASSAQAGPYEQYF.

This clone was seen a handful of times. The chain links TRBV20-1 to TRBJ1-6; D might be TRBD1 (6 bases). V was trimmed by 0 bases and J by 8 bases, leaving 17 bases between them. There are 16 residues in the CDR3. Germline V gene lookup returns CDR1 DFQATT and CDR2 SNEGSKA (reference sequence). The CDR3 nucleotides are TGCAGTGCTAGAGATTTCAGGGCAGGGGTTTATTCACCCCTCCACTTT. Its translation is CSARDFRAGVYSPLHF.

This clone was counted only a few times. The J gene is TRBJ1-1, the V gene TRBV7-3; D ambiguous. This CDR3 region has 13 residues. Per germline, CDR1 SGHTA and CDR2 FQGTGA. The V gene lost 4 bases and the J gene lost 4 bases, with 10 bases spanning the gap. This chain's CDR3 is CASSSTPITEAFF. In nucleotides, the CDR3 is TGTGCCAGCAGCTCAACTCCGATCACTGAAGCTTTCTTT.

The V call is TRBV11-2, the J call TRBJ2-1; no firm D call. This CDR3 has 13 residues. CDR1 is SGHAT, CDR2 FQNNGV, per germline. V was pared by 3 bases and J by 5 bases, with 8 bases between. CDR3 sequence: CASSFSRNNEQFF. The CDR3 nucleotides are TGTGCCAGCAGCTTCTCGCGAAACAATGAGCAGTTCTTC.

DNA for the CDR3: TGCGCCAGCCGGTCAGGGGGGGCCTACGAGCAGTACTTC. It is translated as CASRSGGAYEQYF. This sequence joins TRBV5-1 and TRBJ2-7; D may correspond to TRBD1 or TRBD2 (7 bases each). CDR3 length equals 13 residues. Germline loops: CDR1 SGHRS, CDR2 YFSETQ. V lost 7 bases to trimming and J lost 2 bases, with 13 bases between them. Using reference TRBV5-1 and TRBJ2-7 for the parts outside the CDR3, the full variable domain is KAGVTQTPRYLIKTRGQQVTLSCSPISGHRSVSWYQQTPGQGLQFLFEYFSETQRNKGNFPGRFSGRQFSNSRSEMNVSTLELGDSALYLCASRSGGAYEQYFGPGTRLTVT.

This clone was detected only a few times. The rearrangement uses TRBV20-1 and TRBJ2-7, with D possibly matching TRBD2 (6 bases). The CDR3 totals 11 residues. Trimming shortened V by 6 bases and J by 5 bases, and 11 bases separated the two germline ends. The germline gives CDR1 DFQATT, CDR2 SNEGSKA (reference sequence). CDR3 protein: CSARRRDEQYF. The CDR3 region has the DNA TGCAGTGCCCGTAGGAGGGACGAGCAGTACTTC.

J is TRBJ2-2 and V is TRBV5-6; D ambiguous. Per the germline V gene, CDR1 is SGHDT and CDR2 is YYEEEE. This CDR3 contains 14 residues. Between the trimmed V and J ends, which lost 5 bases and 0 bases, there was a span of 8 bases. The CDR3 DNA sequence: TGTGCCAGCAGGTATGCCGCGAACACCGGGGAGCTGTTTTTT. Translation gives CASRYAANTGELFF. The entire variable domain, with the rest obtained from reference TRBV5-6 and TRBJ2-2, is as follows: DAGVTQSPTHLIKTRGQQVTLRCSPKSGHDTVSWYQQALGQGPQFIFQYYEEEERQRGNFPDRFSGHQFPNYSSELNVNALLLGDSALYLCASRYAANTGELFFGEGSRLTVL.

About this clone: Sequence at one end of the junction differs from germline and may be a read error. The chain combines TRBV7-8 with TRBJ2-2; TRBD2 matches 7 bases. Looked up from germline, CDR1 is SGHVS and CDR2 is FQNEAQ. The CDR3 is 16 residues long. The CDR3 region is CASSLAPREGTVELFF. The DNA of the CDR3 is TGTGCCAGCAGCTTAGCGCCCAGGGAGGGCACCGTGGAGCTGTTTTTT.

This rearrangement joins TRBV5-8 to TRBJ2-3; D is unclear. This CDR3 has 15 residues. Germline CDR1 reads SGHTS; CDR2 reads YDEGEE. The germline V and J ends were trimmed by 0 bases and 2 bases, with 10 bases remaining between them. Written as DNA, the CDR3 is TGTGCCAGCAGCTTGGGACGTTATCCCACAGATACGCAGTATTTT. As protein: CASSLGRYPTDTQYF.

The CDR3 nucleotides are TGTGCCAGCAGCTTAGTTCGGGGGTCCTATGGCTACACCTTC. It encodes CASSLVRGSYGYTF. This chain links TRBV7-2 with TRBJ1-2; D is possibly TRBD1 (5 bases). The V and J ends lost 1 base and 4 bases respectively, with 10 bases between them. The CDR3 totals 14 residues. Per germline, CDR1 SGHTA and CDR2 FQGNSA.

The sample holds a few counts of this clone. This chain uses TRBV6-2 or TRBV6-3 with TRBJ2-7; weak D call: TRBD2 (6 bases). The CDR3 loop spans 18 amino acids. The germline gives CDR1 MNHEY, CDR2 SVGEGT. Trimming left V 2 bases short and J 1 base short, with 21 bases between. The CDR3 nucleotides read TGTGCCAGCAGTTACCCACGAATTCCGGGACTTGATTCCTACGAGCAGTACTTC. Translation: CASSYPRIPGLDSYEQYF.

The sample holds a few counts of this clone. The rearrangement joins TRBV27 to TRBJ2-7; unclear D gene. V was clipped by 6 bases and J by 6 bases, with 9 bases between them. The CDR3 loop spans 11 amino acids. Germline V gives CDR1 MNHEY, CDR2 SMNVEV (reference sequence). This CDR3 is CASSSRSEQYF. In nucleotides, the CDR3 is TGTGCCAGCAGCTCGAGGAGCGAGCAGTACTTC.

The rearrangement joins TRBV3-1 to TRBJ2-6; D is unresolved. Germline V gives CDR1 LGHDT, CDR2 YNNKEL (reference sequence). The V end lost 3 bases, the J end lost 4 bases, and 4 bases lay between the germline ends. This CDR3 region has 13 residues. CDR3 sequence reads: CASSQTGANVLTF. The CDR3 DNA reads TGTGCCAGCAGCCAGACAGGGGCCAACGTCCTGACTTTC.

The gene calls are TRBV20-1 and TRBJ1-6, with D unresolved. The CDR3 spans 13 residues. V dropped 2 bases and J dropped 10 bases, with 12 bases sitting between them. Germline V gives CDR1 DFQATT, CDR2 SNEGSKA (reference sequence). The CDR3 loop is CSARTFGESPLHF. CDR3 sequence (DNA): TGCAGTGCTAGAACGTTCGGGGAGTCACCCCTCCACTTT.

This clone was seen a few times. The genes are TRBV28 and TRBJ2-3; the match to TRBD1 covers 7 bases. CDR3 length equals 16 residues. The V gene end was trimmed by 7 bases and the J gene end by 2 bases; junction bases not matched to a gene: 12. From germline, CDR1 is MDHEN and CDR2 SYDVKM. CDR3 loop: CASTYTPGQITDTQYF. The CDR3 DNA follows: TGTGCCAGCACCTACACACCGGGACAGATCACAGATACGCAGTATTTT.

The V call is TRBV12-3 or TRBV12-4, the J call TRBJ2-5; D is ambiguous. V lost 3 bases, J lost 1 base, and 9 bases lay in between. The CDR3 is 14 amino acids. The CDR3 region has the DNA TGTGCCAGCAGTTTTCCGGAGACCCAAGAGACCCAGTACTTC. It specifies CASSFPETQETQYF.

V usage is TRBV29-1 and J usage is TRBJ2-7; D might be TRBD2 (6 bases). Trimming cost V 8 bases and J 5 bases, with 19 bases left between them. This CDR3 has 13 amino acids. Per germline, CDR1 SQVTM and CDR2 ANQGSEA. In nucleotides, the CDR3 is TGCAGCCCCCGAATGGAGGGGTGCCACGAGCAGTACTTC. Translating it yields CSPRMEGCHEQYF.

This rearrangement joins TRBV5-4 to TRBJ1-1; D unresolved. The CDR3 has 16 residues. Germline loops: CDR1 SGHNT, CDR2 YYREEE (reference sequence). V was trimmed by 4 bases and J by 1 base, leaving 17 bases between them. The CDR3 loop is CASSLAGLGSNTEAFF. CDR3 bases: TGTGCCAGCAGCCTCGCCGGGTTAGGGTCGAACACTGAAGCTTTCTTT.

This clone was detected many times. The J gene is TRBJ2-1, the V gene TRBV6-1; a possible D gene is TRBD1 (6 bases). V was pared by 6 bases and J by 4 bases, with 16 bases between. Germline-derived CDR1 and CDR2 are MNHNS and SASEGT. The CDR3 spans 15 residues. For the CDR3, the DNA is TGTGCCAGCAGGCCACAGGGAAGCGGATACAATGAGCAGTTCTTC. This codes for CASRPQGSGYNEQFF.

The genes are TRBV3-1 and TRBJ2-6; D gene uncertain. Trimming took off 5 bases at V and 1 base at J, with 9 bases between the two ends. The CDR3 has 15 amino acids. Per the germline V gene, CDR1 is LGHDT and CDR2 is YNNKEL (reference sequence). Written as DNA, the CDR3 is TGTGCCAGCAGCGCTATCGGGTCTGGGGCCAACGTCCTGACTTTC. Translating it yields CASSAIGSGANVLTF.